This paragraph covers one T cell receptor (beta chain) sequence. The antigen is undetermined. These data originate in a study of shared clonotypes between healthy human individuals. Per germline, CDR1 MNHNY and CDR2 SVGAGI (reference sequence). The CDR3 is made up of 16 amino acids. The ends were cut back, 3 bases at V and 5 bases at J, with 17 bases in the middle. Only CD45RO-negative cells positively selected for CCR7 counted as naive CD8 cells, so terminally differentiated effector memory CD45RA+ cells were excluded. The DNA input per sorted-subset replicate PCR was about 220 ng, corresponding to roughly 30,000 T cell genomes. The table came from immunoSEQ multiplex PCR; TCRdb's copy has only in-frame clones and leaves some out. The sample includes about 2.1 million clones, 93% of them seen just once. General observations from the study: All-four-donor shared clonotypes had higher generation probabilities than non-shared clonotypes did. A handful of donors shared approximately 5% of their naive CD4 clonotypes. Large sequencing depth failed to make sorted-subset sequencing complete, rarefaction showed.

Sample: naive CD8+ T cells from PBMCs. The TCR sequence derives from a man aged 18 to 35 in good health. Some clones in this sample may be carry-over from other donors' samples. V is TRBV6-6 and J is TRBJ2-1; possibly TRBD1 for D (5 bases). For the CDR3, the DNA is TGTGCCAGCAGTTATACTCTCCAGGGAAACGACAATGAGCAGTTCTTC. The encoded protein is CASSYTLQGNDNEQFF.